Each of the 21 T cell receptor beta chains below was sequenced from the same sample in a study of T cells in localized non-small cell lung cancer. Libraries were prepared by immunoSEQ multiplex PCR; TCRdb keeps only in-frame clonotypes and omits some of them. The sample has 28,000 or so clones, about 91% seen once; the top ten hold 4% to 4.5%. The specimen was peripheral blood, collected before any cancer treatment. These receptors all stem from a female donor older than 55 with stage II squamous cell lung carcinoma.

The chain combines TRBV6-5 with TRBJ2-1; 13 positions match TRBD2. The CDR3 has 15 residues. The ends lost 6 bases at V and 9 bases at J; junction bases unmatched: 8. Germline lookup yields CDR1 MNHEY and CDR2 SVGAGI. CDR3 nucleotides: TGTGCCAGCAGGCCAACTAGCGGGGGGGCCGGTGAGCAGTTCTTC. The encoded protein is CASRPTSGGAGEQFF.

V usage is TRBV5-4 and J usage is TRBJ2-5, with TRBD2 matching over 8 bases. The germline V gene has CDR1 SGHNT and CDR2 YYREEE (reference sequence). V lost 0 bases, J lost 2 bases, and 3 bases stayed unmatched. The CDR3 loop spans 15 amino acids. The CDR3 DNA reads TGTGCCAGCAGCTTGGTATTAGCGGGGCAAGAGACCCAGTACTTC. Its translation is CASSLVLAGQETQYF.

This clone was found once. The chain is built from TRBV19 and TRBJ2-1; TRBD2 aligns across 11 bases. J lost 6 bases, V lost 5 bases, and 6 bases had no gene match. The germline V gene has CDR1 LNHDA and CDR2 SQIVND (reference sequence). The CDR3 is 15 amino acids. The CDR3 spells CASSRIAGGVNEQFF. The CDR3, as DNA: TGTGCCAGTAGTCGGATAGCGGGGGGGGTCAATGAGCAGTTCTTC.

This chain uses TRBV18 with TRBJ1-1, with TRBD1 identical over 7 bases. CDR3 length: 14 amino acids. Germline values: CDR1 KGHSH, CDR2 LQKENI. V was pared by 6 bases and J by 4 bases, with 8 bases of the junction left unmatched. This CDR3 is CASSKTGFGTEAFF. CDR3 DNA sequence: TGTGCCAGCTCCAAGACAGGGTTCGGCACTGAAGCTTTCTTT. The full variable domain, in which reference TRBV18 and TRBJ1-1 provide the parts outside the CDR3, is NAGVMQNPRHLVRRRGQEARLRCSPMKGHSHVYWYRQLPEEGLKFMVYLQKENIIDESGMPKERFSAEFPKEGPSILRIQQVVRGDSAAYFCASSKTGFGTEAFFGQGTRLTVV.

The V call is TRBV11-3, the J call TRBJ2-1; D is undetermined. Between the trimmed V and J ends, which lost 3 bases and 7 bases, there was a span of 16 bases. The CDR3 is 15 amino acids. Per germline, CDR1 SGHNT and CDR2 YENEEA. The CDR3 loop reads CASSFGPNSVNEQFF. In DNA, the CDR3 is TGTGCCAGCAGCTTCGGTCCCAATAGTGTGAATGAGCAGTTCTTC.

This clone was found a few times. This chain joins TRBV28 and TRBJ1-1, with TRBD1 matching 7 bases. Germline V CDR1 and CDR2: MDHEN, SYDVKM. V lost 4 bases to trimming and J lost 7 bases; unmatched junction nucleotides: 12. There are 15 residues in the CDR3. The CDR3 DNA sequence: TGTGCCAGCAGTTCTACGTACCGATACAGGGGTGAAGCTTTCTTT. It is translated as CASSSTYRYRGEAFF.

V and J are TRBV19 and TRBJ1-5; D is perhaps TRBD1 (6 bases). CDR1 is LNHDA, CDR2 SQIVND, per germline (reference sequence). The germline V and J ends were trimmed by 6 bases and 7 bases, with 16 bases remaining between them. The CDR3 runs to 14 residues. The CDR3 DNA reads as TGTGCCAGTAGCTCGGGGGGGGCCAGACAGCCCCAGCATTTT. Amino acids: CASSSGGARQPQHF.

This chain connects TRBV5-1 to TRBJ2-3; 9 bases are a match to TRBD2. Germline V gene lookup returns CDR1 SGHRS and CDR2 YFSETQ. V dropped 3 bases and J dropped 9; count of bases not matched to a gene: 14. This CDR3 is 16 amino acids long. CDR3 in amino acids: CASSSRTSVPGDTQYF. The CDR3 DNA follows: TGCGCCAGCAGCTCGAGGACTAGCGTACCGGGTGACACGCAGTATTTT.

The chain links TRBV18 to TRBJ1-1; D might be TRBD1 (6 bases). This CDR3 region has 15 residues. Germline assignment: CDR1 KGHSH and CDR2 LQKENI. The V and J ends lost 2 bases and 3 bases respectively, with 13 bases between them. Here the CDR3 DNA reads TGTGCCAGCTCACCATCCAGGGGTAGGGACACTGAAGCTTTCTTT. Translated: CASSPSRGRDTEAFF.

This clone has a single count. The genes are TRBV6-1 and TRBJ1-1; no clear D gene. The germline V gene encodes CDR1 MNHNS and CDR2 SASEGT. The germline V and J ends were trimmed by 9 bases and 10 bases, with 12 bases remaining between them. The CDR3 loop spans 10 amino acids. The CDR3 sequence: CARLVEGAFF. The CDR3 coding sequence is TGTGCCAGGTTAGTCGAGGGAGCTTTCTTT.

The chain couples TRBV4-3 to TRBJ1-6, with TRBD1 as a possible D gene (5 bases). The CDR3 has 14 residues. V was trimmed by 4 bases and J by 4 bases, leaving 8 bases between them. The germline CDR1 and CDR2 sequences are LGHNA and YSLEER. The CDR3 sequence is CASSLGLYNSPLHF. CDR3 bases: TGCGCCAGCAGCCTGGGACTGTATAATTCACCCCTCCACTTT.

As DNA, the CDR3 is TGCGCCAGCAGCCAACTCATCGCTCCACGGGAGCTGTTTTTT. It translates to CASSQLIAPRELFF. The J gene is TRBJ2-2, the V gene TRBV4-3; unclear D gene. Looked up from germline, CDR1 is LGHNA and CDR2 is YSLEER. The CDR3 is made up of 14 amino acids. Trimming took 2 bases from V and 9 from J, leaving 13 bases between them.

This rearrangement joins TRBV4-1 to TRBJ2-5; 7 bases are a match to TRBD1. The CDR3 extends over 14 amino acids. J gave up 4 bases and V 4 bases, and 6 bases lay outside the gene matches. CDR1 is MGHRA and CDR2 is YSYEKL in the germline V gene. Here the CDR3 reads CASSRGQRRETQYF. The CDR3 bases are TGCGCCAGCAGCCGGGGACAGAGGAGAGAGACCCAGTACTTC.

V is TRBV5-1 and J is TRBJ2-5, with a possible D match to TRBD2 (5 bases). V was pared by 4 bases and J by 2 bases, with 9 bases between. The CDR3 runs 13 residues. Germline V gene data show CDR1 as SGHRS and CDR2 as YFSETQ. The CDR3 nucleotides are TGCGCCAGCAGCCCGGGGAATCAAGAGACCCAGTACTTC. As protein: CASSPGNQETQYF.

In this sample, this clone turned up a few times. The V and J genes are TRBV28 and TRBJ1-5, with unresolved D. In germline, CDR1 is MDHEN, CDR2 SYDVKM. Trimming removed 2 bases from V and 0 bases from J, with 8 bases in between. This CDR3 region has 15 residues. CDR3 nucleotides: TGTGCCAGCAGTTTACTTCGGAATAGCAATCAGCCCCAGCATTTT. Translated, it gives CASSLLRNSNQPQHF.

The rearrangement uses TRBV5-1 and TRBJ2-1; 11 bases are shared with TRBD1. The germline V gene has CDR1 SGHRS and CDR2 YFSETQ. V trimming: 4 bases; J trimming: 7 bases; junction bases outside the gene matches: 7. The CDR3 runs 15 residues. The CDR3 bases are TGCGCCAGCAGCCCCCGGGACAGGGGGTCGAATGAGCAGTTCTTC. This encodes CASSPRDRGSNEQFF.

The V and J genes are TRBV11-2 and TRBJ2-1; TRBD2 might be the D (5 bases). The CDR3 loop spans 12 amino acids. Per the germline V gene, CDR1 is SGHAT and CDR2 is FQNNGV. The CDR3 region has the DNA TGTGCGGGGAACGGGATTCGGAATGAGCAGTTCTTC. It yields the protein CAGNGIRNEQFF. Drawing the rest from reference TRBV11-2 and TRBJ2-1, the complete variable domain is EAGVAQSPRYKIIEKRQSVAFWCNPISGHATLYWYQQILGQGPKLLIQFQNNGVVDDSQLPKDRFSAERLKGVDSTLKIQPAKLEDSAVYLCAGNGIRNEQFFGPGTRLTVL.

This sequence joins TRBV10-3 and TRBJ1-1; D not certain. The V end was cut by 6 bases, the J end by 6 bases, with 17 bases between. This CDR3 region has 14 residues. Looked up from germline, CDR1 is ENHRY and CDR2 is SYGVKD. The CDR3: CAIRPGSPRSEAFF. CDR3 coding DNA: TGTGCCATCAGACCGGGATCCCCGAGATCTGAAGCTTTCTTT.

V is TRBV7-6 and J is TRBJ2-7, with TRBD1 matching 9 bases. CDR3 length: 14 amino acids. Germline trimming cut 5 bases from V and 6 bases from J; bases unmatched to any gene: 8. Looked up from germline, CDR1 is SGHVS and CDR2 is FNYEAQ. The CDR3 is CASSPRTGAAEQYF. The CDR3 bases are TGTGCCAGCAGCCCGAGGACAGGGGCTGCCGAGCAGTACTTC. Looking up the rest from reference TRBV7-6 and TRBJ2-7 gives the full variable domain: GAGVSQSPRYKVTKRGQDVALRCDPISGHVSLYWYRQALGQGPEFLTYFNYEAQQDKSGLPNDRFSAERPEGSISTLTIQRTEQRDSAMYRCASSPRTGAAEQYFGPGTRLTVT.

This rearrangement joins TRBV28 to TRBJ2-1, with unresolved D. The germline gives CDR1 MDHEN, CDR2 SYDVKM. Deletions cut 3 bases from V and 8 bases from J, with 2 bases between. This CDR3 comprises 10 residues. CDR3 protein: CASSFHEQFF. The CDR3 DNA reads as TGTGCCAGCAGTTTCCATGAGCAGTTCTTC. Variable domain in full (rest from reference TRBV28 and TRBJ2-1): DVKVTQSSRYLVKRTGEKVFLECVQDMDHENMFWYRQDPGLGLRLIYFSYDVKMKEKGDIPEGYSVSREKKERFSLILESASTNQTSMYLCASSFHEQFFGPGTRLTVL.

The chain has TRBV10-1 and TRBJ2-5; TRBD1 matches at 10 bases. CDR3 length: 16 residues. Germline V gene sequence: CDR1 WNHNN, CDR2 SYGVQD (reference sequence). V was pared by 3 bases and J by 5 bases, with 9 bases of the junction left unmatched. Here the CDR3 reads CASSDTGTGEEETQYF. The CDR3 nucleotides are TGCGCCAGCAGTGATACCGGGACAGGGGAGGAGGAGACCCAGTACTTC.